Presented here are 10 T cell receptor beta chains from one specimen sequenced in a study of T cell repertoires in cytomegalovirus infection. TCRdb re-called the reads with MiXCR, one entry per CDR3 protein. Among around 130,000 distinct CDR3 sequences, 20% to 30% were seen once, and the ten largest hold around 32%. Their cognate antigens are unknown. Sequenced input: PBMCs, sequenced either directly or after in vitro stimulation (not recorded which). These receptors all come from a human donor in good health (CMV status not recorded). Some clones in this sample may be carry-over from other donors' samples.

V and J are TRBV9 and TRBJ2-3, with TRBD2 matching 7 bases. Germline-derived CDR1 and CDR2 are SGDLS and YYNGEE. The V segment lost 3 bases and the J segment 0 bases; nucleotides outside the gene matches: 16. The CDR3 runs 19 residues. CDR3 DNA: TGTGCCAGCAGCGGCCCTGACAGACTAGCTACAATTAGCACAGATACGCAGTATTTT. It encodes CASSGPDRLATISTDTQYF.

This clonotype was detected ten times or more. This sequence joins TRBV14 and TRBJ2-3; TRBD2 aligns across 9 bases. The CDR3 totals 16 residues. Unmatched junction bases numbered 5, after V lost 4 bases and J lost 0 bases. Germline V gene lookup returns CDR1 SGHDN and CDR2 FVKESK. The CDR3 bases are TGTGCCAGCAGCCTGAGACTAGCGGCAAGCACAGATACGCAGTATTTT. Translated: CASSLRLAASTDTQYF.

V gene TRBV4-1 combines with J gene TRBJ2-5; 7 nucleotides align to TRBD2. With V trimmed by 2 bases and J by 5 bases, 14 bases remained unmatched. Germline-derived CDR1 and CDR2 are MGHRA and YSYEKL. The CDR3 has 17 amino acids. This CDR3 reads CASSQIPSGTMGETQYF. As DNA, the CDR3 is TGCGCCAGCAGCCAAATTCCGTCCGGGACTATGGGCGAGACCCAGTACTTC.

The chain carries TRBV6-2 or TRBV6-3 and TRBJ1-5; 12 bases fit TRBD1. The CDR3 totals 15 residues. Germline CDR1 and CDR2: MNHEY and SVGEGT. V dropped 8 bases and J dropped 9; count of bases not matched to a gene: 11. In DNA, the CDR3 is TGTGCCAGCGGGGCCGGGACAGGGGGCTGGAGGCCCCAGCATTTT. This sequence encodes CASGAGTGGWRPQHF.

Here the CDR3 reads CSASVGDNQPQHF. As DNA, the CDR3 is TGCAGTGCCTCGGTAGGGGACAATCAGCCCCAGCATTTT. The V and J genes are TRBV20-1 and TRBJ1-5; a weak D match, TRBD1 (5 bases). The V and J ends lost 6 bases and 3 bases respectively, with 12 bases between them. The germline V gene has CDR1 DFQATT and CDR2 SNEGSKA (reference sequence). The CDR3 extends over 13 amino acids.

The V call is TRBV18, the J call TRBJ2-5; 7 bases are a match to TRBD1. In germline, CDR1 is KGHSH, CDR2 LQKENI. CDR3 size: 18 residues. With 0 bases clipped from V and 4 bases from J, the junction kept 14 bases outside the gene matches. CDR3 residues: CASSPPGQGVSLRETQYF. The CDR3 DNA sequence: TGTGCCAGCTCACCACCGGGCCAGGGGGTAAGCCTTCGAGAGACCCAGTACTTC.

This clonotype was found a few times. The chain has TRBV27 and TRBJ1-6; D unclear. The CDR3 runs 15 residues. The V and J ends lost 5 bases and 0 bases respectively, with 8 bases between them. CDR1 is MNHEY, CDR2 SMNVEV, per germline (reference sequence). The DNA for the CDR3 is TGTGCCAGCAGTCTCCACAGCTCCTATAATTCACCCCTCCACTTT. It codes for CASSLHSSYNSPLHF.

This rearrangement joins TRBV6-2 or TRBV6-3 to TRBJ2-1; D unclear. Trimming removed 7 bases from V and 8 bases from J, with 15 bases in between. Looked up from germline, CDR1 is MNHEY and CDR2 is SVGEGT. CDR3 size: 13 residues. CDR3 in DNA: TGTGCCAGCAACCAACCACCGTACGATGAGCAGTTCTTC. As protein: CASNQPPYDEQFF.

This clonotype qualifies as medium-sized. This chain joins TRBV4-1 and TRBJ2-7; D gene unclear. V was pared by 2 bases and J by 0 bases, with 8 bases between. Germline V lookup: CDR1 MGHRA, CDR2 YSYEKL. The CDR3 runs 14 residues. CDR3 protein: CASSQQTSSYEQYF. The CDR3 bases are TGCGCCAGCAGCCAACAGACCAGCTCCTACGAGCAGTACTTC.

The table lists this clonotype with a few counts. The DNA for the CDR3 is TGTGCCAGCAGTTATAAGAGCTCGGACACTGAAGCTTTCTTT. It codes for CASSYKSSDTEAFF. The rearrangement joins TRBV6-2 or TRBV6-3 to TRBJ1-1, with D unresolved. Germline V CDR1 and CDR2: MNHEY, SVGEGT. V lost 3 bases and J lost 3, with 11 bases in between. The CDR3 extends over 14 amino acids.